This T cell receptor (beta chain) was obtained from a study of T cells after yellow fever vaccination. A single record per CDR3 protein comes from TCRdb applying MiXCR to the 5' RACE reads. The sample yields about 340,000 distinct CDR3 sequences, under 15% seen once. This clonotype was seen more than once but under ten times. Trimming cost V 0 bases and J 4 bases; bases outside gene matches: 7. Germline V gene data show CDR1 as DFQATT and CDR2 as SNEGSKA (reference sequence). The CDR3 sequence is 16 residues long. This TCR came from a man in his late teens or twenties who received the YFV17D yellow fever vaccine. Material: CD4+ T cells sorted from PBMCs, obtained 15 days after the yellow fever booster vaccination. The genes are TRBV20-1 and TRBJ1-5; 9 bases line up with TRBD1. The CDR3 sequence is CSARDWGQGLNQPQHF. The CDR3 coding sequence is TGCAGTGCTAGAGACTGGGGACAGGGACTGAATCAGCCCCAGCATTTT.